This TCR beta chain was profiled in a study of siplizumab effects on memory and regulatory T cells. Study-level results: Of the alloreactive clones, only a minor fraction mapped to unstimulated subsets. Naive T cells were seen as more diverse than memory cells and as major alloresponse contributors. An assignable phenotype, naive or memory, was missing from roughly 83-96% of proliferating CD4+ or CD8+ clones.

Of note for this clone: Its antigen remains unknown.

Sequencing was performed with immunoSEQ multiplex PCR; in TCRdb, only in-frame clones are kept and a portion is missing. The profile shows 85,000 to 95,000 clones, approximately 93% of them singletons. Losses at the gene ends were 5 bases for V and 1 base for J; bases not matched to a gene: 7. The germline CDR1 and CDR2 sequences are LNHDA and SQIVND (reference sequence). The CDR3 consists of 15 residues. The receptor's source is a human donor in good health. Material for sequencing was non-Treg CD4+ T cells sorted from blood. J is TRBJ2-7 and V is TRBV19, with TRBD1 identical over 8 bases. CDR3: CASSPRDRNSYEQYF. The CDR3 coding sequence is TGTGCCAGTAGTCCCCGGGACAGGAATTCCTACGAGCAGTACTTC.